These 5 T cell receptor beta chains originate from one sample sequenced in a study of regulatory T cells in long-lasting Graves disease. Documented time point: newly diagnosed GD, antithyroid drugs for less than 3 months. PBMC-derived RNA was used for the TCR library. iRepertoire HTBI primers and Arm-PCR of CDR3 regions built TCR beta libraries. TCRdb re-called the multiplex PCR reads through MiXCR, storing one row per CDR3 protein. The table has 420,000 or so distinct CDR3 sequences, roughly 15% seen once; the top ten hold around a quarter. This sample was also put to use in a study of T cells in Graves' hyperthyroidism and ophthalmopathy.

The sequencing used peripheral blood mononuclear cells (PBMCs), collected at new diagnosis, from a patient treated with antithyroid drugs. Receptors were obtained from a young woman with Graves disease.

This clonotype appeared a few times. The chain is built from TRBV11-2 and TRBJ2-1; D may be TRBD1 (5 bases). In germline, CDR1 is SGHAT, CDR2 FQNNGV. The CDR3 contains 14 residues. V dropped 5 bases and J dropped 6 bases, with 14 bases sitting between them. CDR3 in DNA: TGTGCCAGCAGCCACGGCAGGGTGGGCAATGAGCAGTTCTTC. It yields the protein CASSHGRVGNEQFF.

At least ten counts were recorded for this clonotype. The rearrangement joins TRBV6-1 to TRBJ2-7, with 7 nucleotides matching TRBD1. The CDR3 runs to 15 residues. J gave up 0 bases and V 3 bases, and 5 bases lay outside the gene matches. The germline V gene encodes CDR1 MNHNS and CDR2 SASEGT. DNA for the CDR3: TGTGCCAGCAGTGAGTCGACAGGGAGCTCCTACGAGCAGTACTTC. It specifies CASSESTGSSYEQYF.

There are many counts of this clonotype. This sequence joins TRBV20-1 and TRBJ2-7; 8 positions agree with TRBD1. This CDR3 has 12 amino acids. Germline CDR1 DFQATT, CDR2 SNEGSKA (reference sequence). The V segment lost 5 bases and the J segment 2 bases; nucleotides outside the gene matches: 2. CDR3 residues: CSAWDRTYEQYF. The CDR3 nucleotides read TGCAGTGCTTGGGACAGGACCTACGAGCAGTACTTC.

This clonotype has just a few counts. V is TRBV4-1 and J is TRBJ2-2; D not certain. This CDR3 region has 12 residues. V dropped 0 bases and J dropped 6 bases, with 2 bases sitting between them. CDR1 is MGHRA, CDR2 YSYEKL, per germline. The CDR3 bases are TGCGCCAGCAGCCAAGATTCCGGGGAGCTGTTTTTT. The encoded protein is CASSQDSGELFF.

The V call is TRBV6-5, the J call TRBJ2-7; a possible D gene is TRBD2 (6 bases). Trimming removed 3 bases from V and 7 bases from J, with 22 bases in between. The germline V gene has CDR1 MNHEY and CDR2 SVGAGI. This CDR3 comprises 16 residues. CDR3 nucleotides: TGTGCCAGCAGTTATAGCGGCAGGGAGTACGAGGCGGAGCAGTACTTC. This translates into CASSYSGREYEAEQYF.